One and the same sample provided the 28 T cell receptor beta chains below, sequenced in a study of graft-versus-host responses after intestinal transplantation. Clones were sequenced by immunoSEQ multiplex PCR, and TCRdb holds only the in-frame ones, with some missing. The sample consists of about 3,300 clones, roughly 83% of them appearing once. Lymphocytes from graft epithelium and lamina propria were isolated. Specimen: ileum tissue, collected roughly 16 and 21 days after intestinal transplantation. These receptors came from a human patient who received an intestinal transplant, so some T cells may come from the graft donor.

The gene calls are TRBV10-3 and TRBJ2-5; possible D gene TRBD2, 5 bases. The end of the DNA aligns better with TRBJ2-7, so the J call may be wrong. The CDR3 runs to 15 residues. The germline V gene encodes CDR1 ENHRY and CDR2 SYGVKD. CDR3 nucleotide sequence: TGTGCCATCAGTGACGCGACTATTTCGCCCTACGAGCAGTACTTC. It is translated as CAISDATISPYEQYF.

The V call is TRBV6-1, the J call TRBJ2-2; D gene ambiguous. Per germline, CDR1 MNHNS and CDR2 SASEGT. CDR3 length: 14 amino acids. Trimming removed 7 bases at V and 0 bases at J, with 9 bases between. DNA of the CDR3: TGTGCCAGCATTATAGGAGCGAACACCGGGGAGCTGTTTTTT. Translating it yields CASIIGANTGELFF.

The chain combines TRBV6-5 with TRBJ2-1, with 9 nucleotides matching TRBD2. Unmatched junction bases numbered 5, after V lost 2 bases and J lost 6 bases. The CDR3 is 15 amino acids. Germline assignment: CDR1 MNHEY and CDR2 SVGAGI. CDR3: CASSYAGGPLNEQFF. The CDR3 coding sequence is TGTGCCAGCAGTTACGCGGGGGGGCCACTCAATGAGCAGTTCTTC.

The chain is built from TRBV29-1 and TRBJ1-2; a possible D gene is TRBD1 (5 bases). Trimming took 4 bases from V and 4 from J, leaving 10 bases between them. The CDR3 has 12 amino acids. Germline CDR1 reads SQVTM; CDR2 reads ANQGSEA. CDR3 coding DNA: TGCAGCGTTGTGGGGGACGGCTATGGCTACACCTTC. Its protein product is CSVVGDGYGYTF.

This clone was picked up one time. The rearrangement links TRBV7-8 to TRBJ2-3; 8 nucleotides match TRBD1. The V segment lost 1 base and the J segment 6 bases; nucleotides outside the gene matches: 9. This CDR3 is built from 16 residues. Germline V gene sequence: CDR1 SGHVS, CDR2 FQNEAQ. CDR3 residues: CASSLEVQGALDTQYF. CDR3 DNA sequence: TGTGCCAGCAGCTTAGAAGTCCAGGGGGCTTTGGATACGCAGTATTTT.

The chain is built from TRBV6-1 and TRBJ2-3; D not certain. Germline loops: CDR1 MNHNS, CDR2 SASEGT. V lost 8 bases and J lost 3, with 12 bases in between. The CDR3 runs 13 residues. The CDR3 bases are TGTGCCAGCCGGTACGGTGCTACAGATACGCAGTATTTT. Protein sequence: CASRYGATDTQYF.

This sequence joins TRBV6-6 and TRBJ1-1; 8 positions agree with TRBD1. The CDR3 runs to 14 residues. J gave up 4 bases and V 2 bases, and 3 bases lay outside the gene matches. Germline V CDR1 and CDR2: MNHNY, SVGAGI (reference sequence). The CDR3 protein is CASSYPDRGTEAFF. The CDR3, as DNA: TGTGCCAGCAGTTACCCTGACAGGGGCACTGAAGCTTTCTTT.

The gene calls are TRBV10-2 and TRBJ2-7; D is perhaps TRBD2 (5 bases). Trimming took off 8 bases at V and 7 bases at J, with 21 bases between the two ends. Germline V CDR1 and CDR2: WSHSY, SAAADI. The CDR3 covers 14 residues. The CDR3 reads CASRAERNIGEQYF. The CDR3 region has the DNA TGCGCCAGCCGGGCAGAGCGGAATATCGGGGAGCAGTACTTC.

J is TRBJ1-2 and V is TRBV28; no clear D. CDR3 size: 12 residues. Germline V gene lookup returns CDR1 MDHEN and CDR2 SYDVKM. Deletions cut 4 bases from V and 4 bases from J, with 7 bases between. The CDR3 reads CASSSQVYGYTF. Here the CDR3 DNA reads TGTGCCAGCAGTTCGCAGGTCTATGGCTACACCTTC.

The chain couples TRBV11-2 to TRBJ1-1, with D hard to call. Germline V gives CDR1 SGHAT, CDR2 FQNNGV. The CDR3 runs 12 residues. Deletions cut 4 bases from V and 3 bases from J, with 6 bases between. The CDR3 sequence: CASSYPDTEAFF. CDR3 bases: TGTGCCAGCAGCTATCCTGACACTGAAGCTTTCTTT. The whole variable domain, remainder taken from reference TRBV11-2 and TRBJ1-1, is EAGVAQSPRYKIIEKRQSVAFWCNPISGHATLYWYQQILGQGPKLLIQFQNNGVVDDSQLPKDRFSAERLKGVDSTLKIQPAKLEDSAVYLCASSYPDTEAFFGQGTRLTVV.

Here the CDR3 DNA reads TGTGCCAGCAGTTACAATCCGGGGAACACTGAAGCTTTCTTT. This codes for CASSYNPGNTEAFF. The V and J genes are TRBV6-5 and TRBJ1-1; D is unclear. This CDR3 has 14 amino acids. CDR1 and CDR2 from the germline V gene are MNHEY and SVGAGI. The ends were cut back, 2 bases at V and 1 base at J, with 8 bases in the middle.

The chain has TRBV7-2 and TRBJ1-4; no clear D gene. Per germline, CDR1 SGHTA and CDR2 FQGNSA. This CDR3 region has 13 residues. V lost 4 bases to trimming and J lost 10 bases, with 13 bases between them. The CDR3 DNA is TGTGCCAGCAGCTCCTCCTTTGGGCGAAAACTGTTTTTT. Protein sequence: CASSSSFGRKLFF. The full variable domain, with the rest looked up from reference TRBV7-2 and TRBJ1-4, is GAGVSQSPSNKVTEKGKDVELRCDPISGHTALYWYRQSLGQGLEFLIYFQGNSAPDKSGLPSDRFSAERTGGSVSTLTIQRTQQEDSAVYLCASSSSFGRKLFFGSGTQLSVL.

The chain is built from TRBV28 and TRBJ2-7, with D perhaps TRBD1 (5 bases). CDR1 is MDHEN and CDR2 is SYDVKM in the germline V gene. V was trimmed by 7 bases and J by 3 bases, leaving 13 bases between them. The CDR3 totals 13 residues. This chain's CDR3 is CASTADNHYEQYF. CDR3 coding DNA: TGTGCCAGCACCGCGGACAACCACTACGAGCAGTACTTC.

This chain uses TRBV7-8 with TRBJ1-4; D gene ambiguous. The CDR3 has 15 residues. CDR1 is SGHVS and CDR2 is FQNEAQ in the germline V gene. The V end lost 4 bases, the J end lost 0 bases, and 9 bases lay between the germline ends. The CDR3 loop reads CASSSDDATNEKLFF. CDR3 in DNA: TGTGCCAGCAGCTCCGATGATGCAACTAATGAAAAACTGTTTTTT.

V gene TRBV28 combines with J gene TRBJ2-3; maybe TRBD1 (5 bases). Trimming took 2 bases from V and 9 from J, leaving 15 bases between them. The V gene's germline CDR1 is MDHEN and CDR2 SYDVKM. The CDR3 is made up of 14 amino acids. The DNA of the CDR3 is TGTGCCAGCAGTTTAACTCAAGGGGCTCGCACGCAGTATTTT. It encodes CASSLTQGARTQYF.

The rearrangement joins TRBV28 to TRBJ1-2, with a tentative D call TRBD1 (6 bases). V dropped 6 bases and J dropped 5 bases, with 19 bases sitting between them. CDR3 length: 15 amino acids. Germline V gene lookup returns CDR1 MDHEN and CDR2 SYDVKM. The CDR3: CASSLPSDRTYGYTF. CDR3 DNA: TGTGCCAGCAGCTTACCGAGCGACAGGACTTATGGCTACACCTTC.

The CDR3 spells CASSLDQGNSPLHF. CDR3 nucleotides: TGTGCCAGCAGTTTGGATCAGGGTAACTCACCCCTCCACTTT. The V and J genes are TRBV28 and TRBJ1-6, with D tentatively TRBD1 (5 bases). CDR1 MDHEN and CDR2 SYDVKM come from the germline V gene. V was pared by 3 bases and J by 10 bases, with 13 bases between. This CDR3 comprises 14 residues.

J is TRBJ2-5 and V is TRBV7-3; 7 nucleotides match TRBD2. V dropped 0 bases and J dropped 6; count of bases not matched to a gene: 10. Germline assignment: CDR1 SGHTA and CDR2 FQGTGA. The length of the CDR3 is 16 residues. Here the CDR3 DNA reads TGTGCCAGCAGCTTAACTGCCCGGGGGGTTCAGAAGACCCAGTACTTC. Translated: CASSLTARGVQKTQYF.

The chain has TRBV18 and TRBJ1-4; D may be TRBD1 (6 bases). Germline V gene lookup returns CDR1 KGHSH and CDR2 LQKENI. V was clipped by 6 bases and J by 7 bases, with 15 bases between them. The CDR3 loop spans 14 amino acids. CDR3 region: CASSRQELGEKLFF. The CDR3 nucleotides read TGTGCCAGCTCCCGACAGGAGCTGGGTGAAAAACTGTTTTTT.

This clone was found a few times. The rearrangement uses TRBV27 and TRBJ1-1, with TRBD1 as a possible D gene (6 bases). CDR1 and CDR2 (germline): MNHEY, SMNVEV (reference sequence). This CDR3 has 15 residues. The germline V and J ends were trimmed by 6 bases and 1 base, with 15 bases remaining between them. The DNA for the CDR3 is TGTGCCAGCAGACCCGCGGGGGGCTCGAACACTGAAGCTTTCTTT. Translation gives CASRPAGGSNTEAFF.

CDR3 protein: CAWALGAGDYEQYF. DNA of the CDR3: TGTGCCTGGGCATTGGGCGCGGGAGACTACGAGCAGTACTTC. This chain uses TRBV30 with TRBJ2-7; 7 bases are shared with TRBD2. Germline loops: CDR1 GTSNPN, CDR2 SVGIG (reference sequence). The CDR3 length is 14 residues. V lost 5 bases, J lost 3 bases, and 10 bases stayed unmatched.

This clone was recorded a few times. V and J are TRBV28 and TRBJ2-1, with unresolved D. Trimming cost V 6 bases and J 9 bases, with 12 bases left between them. The CDR3 spans 12 residues. Looked up from germline, CDR1 is MDHEN and CDR2 is SYDVKM. The chain's CDR3 is CASREGVGEQFF. CDR3 coding DNA: TGTGCCAGCAGAGAAGGAGTCGGTGAGCAGTTCTTC. Using reference TRBV28 and TRBJ2-1 for the parts outside the CDR3, the full variable domain is DVKVTQSSRYLVKRTGEKVFLECVQDMDHENMFWYRQDPGLGLRLIYFSYDVKMKEKGDIPEGYSVSREKKERFSLILESASTNQTSMYLCASREGVGEQFFGPGTRLTVL.

This clone is a singleton in its sample. The V call is TRBV6-1, the J call TRBJ1-1; the match to TRBD1 covers 10 bases. CDR1 is MNHNS, CDR2 SASEGT, per germline. The length of the CDR3 is 16 residues. J lost 3 bases, V lost 3 bases, and 7 bases had no gene match. DNA for the CDR3: TGTGCCAGCAGTGAGGGACAGGGGTTTGTAGACACTGAAGCTTTCTTT. Translated: CASSEGQGFVDTEAFF.

This sequence joins TRBV10-2 and TRBJ2-7, with D possibly being TRBD2 (7 bases). From germline, CDR1 is WSHSY and CDR2 SAAADI. Trimming shortened V by 8 bases and J by 2 bases, and 13 bases separated the two germline ends. This CDR3 region has 13 residues. CDR3 loop: CASSGGPAYEQYF. DNA for the CDR3: TGCGCCAGCTCCGGGGGGCCTGCCTACGAGCAGTACTTC.

This clone was recorded only once. The J gene is TRBJ2-7, the V gene TRBV13, with D perhaps TRBD1 or TRBD2 (5 bases each). Germline assignment: CDR1 PRHDT and CDR2 FYEKMQ (reference sequence). The V end was cut by 5 bases, the J end by 4 bases, with 18 bases between. The CDR3 is 15 residues long. As DNA, the CDR3 is TGTGCCAGCAGCGCGACAGCCCGGGGCTCTTACGAGCAGTACTTC. This sequence encodes CASSATARGSYEQYF.

The V and J genes are TRBV2 and TRBJ1-5, with a possible D match to TRBD1 (6 bases). The CDR3 runs 15 residues. The V gene's germline CDR1 is SNHLY and CDR2 FYNNEI. Trimming shortened V by 3 bases and J by 0 bases, and 9 bases separated the two germline ends. CDR3 in DNA: TGTGCCAGCAGTGACACAGGGCATAGCAATCAGCCCCAGCATTTT. Protein product: CASSDTGHSNQPQHF.

The J gene is TRBJ1-1, the V gene TRBV19; 7 bases are a match to TRBD1. This CDR3 is built from 15 residues. The germline V gene encodes CDR1 LNHDA and CDR2 SQIVND (reference sequence). The ends lost 7 bases at V and 6 bases at J; junction bases unmatched: 14. The CDR3 region is CASTPEGQGVSEAFF. CDR3 in DNA: TGTGCCAGTACCCCGGAAGGGCAGGGGGTCTCTGAAGCTTTCTTT.

The chain has TRBV4-1 and TRBJ1-5, with no clear D. Trimming shortened V by 0 bases and J by 5 bases, and 14 bases separated the two germline ends. Germline-derived CDR1 and CDR2 are MGHRA and YSYEKL. The CDR3 contains 16 residues. Here the CDR3 DNA reads TGCGCCAGCAGCCAAGAAGCGGTCAGGAGAGATCAGCCCCAGCATTTT. Translating gives CASSQEAVRRDQPQHF.